This is a list of T cell receptor beta chains from one sample in a study of cytomegalovirus exposure and HLA in healthy donors. Sequencing was performed with immunoSEQ multiplex PCR; in TCRdb, only in-frame clones are kept and a portion is missing. The data contain about 78,000 clones, more than 65% of them seen just once; the ten biggest clones take up approximately 12%. The specimen sequenced was PBMCs. All receptors come from a woman between 35 and 50 years old in good health and CMV-seropositive. Both conserved end residues are part of each CDR3. Each record gives: clone size, J gene, D gene, V gene, CDR3 protein, CDR3 DNA. The D gene is left open where the match is weak. Not every row has a clone size; where given, it reads once, few, many or a size class.

>-|TRBJ2-3|-|TRBV7-9
CASSPSGSTDTQYF
TGTGCCAGCAGCCCAAGCGGGAGCACAGATACGCAGTATTTT
>few|TRBJ1-2|-|TRBV19
CASTSTELNYGYTF
TGTGCCAGTACCTCGACAGAGCTCAACTATGGCTACACCTTC
>-|TRBJ1-3|TRBD1|TRBV30
CAWSVPDRGNTIYF
TGTGCCTGGAGTGTTCCGGACAGGGGAAACACCATATATTTT
>-|TRBJ1-2|-|TRBV4-3
CASSQDIGEGSIF
TGCGCCAGCAGCCAAGATATTGGGGAAGGGAGCATCTTC
>-|TRBJ1-1|-|TRBV2
CASSEEGRVFTEAFF
TGTGCCAGCAGTGAAGAGGGCAGGGTATTCACTGAAGCTTTCTTT
>-|TRBJ2-7|TRBD2|TRBV27
CASSTTSGSPYEQYF
TGTGCCAGCAGTACCACTAGCGGGTCCCCATACGAGCAGTACTTC
>-|TRBJ2-1|TRBD2|TRBV7-2
CASSHVIPPETSGYNEQFF
TGTGCCAGCAGCCACGTAATCCCTCCCGAGACTAGCGGGTACAATGAGCAGTTCTTC
>-|TRBJ2-7|TRBD2|TRBV7-8
CASSPPLREGPNEQYF
TGTGCCAGCAGCCCCCCTTTGAGGGAGGGCCCGAACGAGCAGTACTTC
>once|TRBJ1-2|-|TRBV6-5
CASTTPSRADGYTF
TGTGCCAGCACTACTCCGAGCAGGGCAGATGGCTACACCTTC
>-|TRBJ1-5|TRBD1|TRBV6-5
CASRATGGNQPQHF
TGTGCCAGCAGGGCCACAGGGGGCAATCAGCCCCAGCATTTT
>-|TRBJ2-1|TRBD2|TRBV14
CASKSSGTSVGEQFF
TGTGCCAGCAAATCGTCCGGGACTAGCGTCGGGGAGCAGTTCTTC
>-|TRBJ1-1|-|TRBV29-1
CSVRQQGNTEAFF
TGCAGCGTTCGCCAACAGGGAAACACTGAAGCTTTCTTT
>-|TRBJ2-3|-|TRBV6-5
CASSYDRPSTDTQYF
TGTGCCAGCAGTTACGACAGGCCGAGCACAGATACGCAGTATTTT
>-|TRBJ1-5|-|TRBV6-1
CASSEFRTAVRQPQHF
TGTGCCAGCAGTGAGTTCAGGACTGCTGTGCGTCAGCCCCAGCATTTT
>-|TRBJ2-5|TRBD1|TRBV5-6
CASSFGTGAGEQYF
TGTGCCAGCAGCTTCGGGACAGGGGCTGGGGAGCAGTACTTC
>-|TRBJ1-3|-|TRBV30
CAWSQGLNRQNTIYF
TGTGCCTGGAGTCAGGGGCTGAACCGCCAAAACACCATATATTTT
>-|TRBJ2-1|TRBD2|TRBV18
CASSPGTSGRGEQFF
TGTGCCAGCTCCCCAGGGACTAGCGGGAGGGGTGAGCAGTTCTTC
>-|TRBJ2-7|-|TRBV6-1
CASSFYEQYF
TGTGCCAGCAGCTTTTACGAGCAGTACTTC
>few|TRBJ1-2|-|TRBV10-2
CASSAQAGSGGYTF
TGCGCCAGCAGTGCTCAGGCGGGGAGTGGAGGCTACACCTTC
>-|TRBJ2-7|TRBD2|TRBV25-1
CASSLAGGSYEQYF
TGTGCCAGCAGCCTAGCGGGAGGCTCCTACGAGCAGTACTTC
>-|TRBJ2-7|TRBD2|TRBV27
CASSTSPIAGGGNEQYF
TGTGCCAGCAGTACCTCGCCAATAGCGGGGGGGGGCAACGAGCAGTACTTC
>-|TRBJ2-5|-|TRBV2
CASSVQGWGPETQYF
TGTGCCAGCAGCGTACAGGGCTGGGGTCCGGAGACCCAGTACTTC
>-|TRBJ2-7|TRBD1|TRBV11-2
CASSLDPTGAESHEQYF
TGTGCCAGCAGCTTAGACCCGACAGGGGCAGAGTCCCACGAGCAGTACTTC
>-|TRBJ2-5|-|TRBV28
CASTDRVTQYF
TGTGCCAGCACCGATCGGGTGACCCAGTACTTC
>-|TRBJ2-1|TRBD2|TRBV12-5
CASVQREGLYNEQFF
TGTGCTAGTGTTCAGCGGGAGGGCCTTTACAATGAGCAGTTCTTC
>-|TRBJ2-2|-|TRBV6-6
CASSPLAGELFF
TGTGCCAGCAGTCCCCTCGCCGGGGAGCTGTTTTTT
>-|TRBJ1-2|TRBD1|TRBV18
CASSPLGPNPGQGVNGYTF
TGTGCCAGCTCACCCCTCGGACCCAATCCGGGACAGGGGGTCAATGGCTACACCTTC
>once|TRBJ1-2|TRBD1|TRBV30
CASRDSGYGYTF
TGTGCCTCAAGGGACAGTGGCTATGGCTACACCTTC
>-|TRBJ2-1|-|TRBV7-8
CASSSIGGASYNEQFF
TGTGCCAGCAGCTCCATAGGGGGTGCCTCCTACAATGAGCAGTTCTTC
>once|TRBJ2-5|-|TRBV7-9
CASSLDEKETQYF
TGTGCCAGCAGCTTAGACGAGAAAGAGACCCAGTACTTC
>-|TRBJ2-2|-|TRBV28
CASVSKTTGNTGELFF
TGTGCCAGCGTATCCAAAACAACAGGGAACACCGGGGAGCTGTTTTTT
>-|TRBJ1-2|TRBD1|TRBV15
CATSRIGWDRGFGYTF
TGTGCCACCAGCAGAATAGGTTGGGACAGGGGATTTGGCTACACCTTC
>once|TRBJ1-1|TRBD1|TRBV4-3
CASSRQGQGWTEAFF
TGCGCCAGCAGCCGCCAGGGACAGGGGTGGACTGAAGCTTTCTTT
>-|TRBJ1-4|TRBD1|TRBV5-6
CASSNRQGVGEKLFF
TGTGCCAGCAGCAACCGACAGGGCGTAGGGGAAAAACTGTTTTTT
>-|TRBJ1-1|-|TRBV15
CATSTRDTEAFF
TGTGCCACCAGCACCAGGGACACTGAAGCTTTCTTT
>-|TRBJ1-1|-|TRBV27
CASSLYGGIGTEAFF
TGTGCCAGCAGTTTATATGGGGGGATTGGTACTGAAGCTTTCTTT
>few|TRBJ1-4|-|TRBV5-1
CASSKQANNEKLFF
TGCGCCAGCAGCAAACAGGCGAACAATGAAAAACTGTTTTTT
>-|TRBJ2-1|TRBD2|TRBV7-6
CASSVLAGVNEQFF
TGTGCCAGCAGCGTACTAGCGGGGGTCAATGAGCAGTTCTTC
>-|TRBJ1-5|-|TRBV19
CASSLERDQPQHF
TGTGCCAGTAGTCTAGAGAGAGATCAGCCCCAGCATTTT
>-|TRBJ1-2|-|TRBV7-9
CASSPNYGYPF
TGTGCCAGCAGTCCTAACTATGGCTACCCCTTC
>-|TRBJ2-7|TRBD2|TRBV6-6
CASRLAGVSYEQYF
TGTGCCAGCCGACTAGCGGGAGTTTCGTACGAGCAGTACTTC
>-|TRBJ2-1|TRBD1|TRBV2
CARAGTGAYNEQFF
TGTGCCAGGGCCGGGACAGGGGCGTACAATGAGCAGTTCTTC
>-|TRBJ1-4|-|TRBV29-1
CSVEESPGEKLFF
TGCAGCGTTGAAGAGTCGCCCGGGGAAAAACTGTTTTTT